This is a list of T cell receptor beta chains from one sample in a study of blood T cell repertoires in COVID-19. Generated by immunoSEQ multiplex PCR, the TCRdb table keeps only in-frame clones and is missing some. This table holds about 400,000 clones, around 92% found once. Sequenced: PBMCs or T cells enriched from blood (not recorded which). The receptors shown here come from a woman aged 30 to 39 who had recovered from COVID-19. Each CDR3 is given with its conserved first and last residue. A D gene is named only where the DNA matches it firmly. Only some rows state a clone size, as once, few, many or a class for expanded clones.

clone_size,v_call,j_call,d_call,cdr3_aa,cdr3_nt
once,TRBV4-1,TRBJ1-2,-,CASSQILTGVSYGYTF,TGCGCCAGCAGCCAGATTCTGACGGGGGTTAGCTATGGCTACACCTTC
-,TRBV28,TRBJ2-1,-,CASSLSTPRNEQFF,TGTGCCAGCAGTTTGTCAACCCCGAGGAATGAGCAGTTCTTC
-,TRBV5-6,TRBJ2-3,TRBD1,CASTTGQRYTDTQYF,TGTGCCAGCACCACGGGACAGCGCTACACAGATACGCAGTATTTT
few,TRBV28,TRBJ1-1,TRBD1,CASSLWTGVNTEAFF,TGTGCCAGCAGTTTATGGACAGGGGTGAACACTGAAGCTTTCTTT
-,TRBV28,TRBJ2-7,-,CASRSRGGGYEQYF,TGTGCCAGCAGAAGCAGGGGTGGCGGGTACGAGCAGTACTTC
few,TRBV6-5,TRBJ2-6,-,CASSGVTGANVLTF,TGTGCCAGCAGCGGTGTGACTGGGGCCAACGTCCTGACTTTC
-,TRBV5-6,TRBJ1-2,TRBD1,CASSLVGQGVYGYTF,TGTGCCAGCAGCTTGGTCGGACAGGGAGTCTATGGCTACACCTTC
-,TRBV7-3,TRBJ1-1,-,CASSLDFRNTEAFF,TGTGCCAGCAGCTTAGACTTCCGGAACACTGAAGCTTTCTTT
-,TRBV5-1,TRBJ1-2,TRBD1,CASSSSGTGKGYTF,TGCGCCAGCAGCTCGTCCGGGACAGGGAAAGGCTACACCTTC
few,TRBV18,TRBJ2-3,TRBD2,CASSQGTSVASTDTQYF,TGTGCCAGCTCTCAAGGGACTAGCGTGGCTAGCACAGATACGCAGTATTTT
-,TRBV27,TRBJ2-1,TRBD1,CASSLRTGAYNEQFF,TGTGCCAGCAGTCTCCGGACAGGGGCCTACAATGAGCAGTTCTTC
-,TRBV27,TRBJ1-2,-,CASSFRGSHGYTF,TGTGCCAGCAGTTTCCGGGGGTCTCATGGCTACACCTTC
-,TRBV11-2,TRBJ2-7,-,CASSRQPFSYEQYF,TGTGCCAGCAGTAGACAGCCATTCTCCTACGAGCAGTACTTC
-,TRBV29-1,TRBJ1-1,-,CSGWGENTEAFF,TGCAGTGGCTGGGGGGAGAACACTGAAGCTTTCTTT
-,TRBV9,TRBJ2-1,TRBD1,CASGNQGDNEQFF,TGTGCCAGCGGAAACCAGGGGGACAATGAGCAGTTCTTC
-,TRBV6-2/TRBV6-3,TRBJ2-5,-,CASSLEGALQYF,TGTGCCAGCAGTTTGGAGGGTGCCCTCCAGTACTTC
-,TRBV6-5,TRBJ1-3,-,CASNLGQGNTIYF,TGTGCCAGCAACCTCGGACAGGGAAACACCATATATTTT
-,TRBV7-3,TRBJ2-3,-,CASSLGSSASDTQYF,TGTGCCAGCAGCTTAGGGAGTTCGGCCTCAGATACGCAGTATTTT
-,TRBV5-1,TRBJ1-2,-,CASSWGEGGYTF,TGCGCCAGCAGTTGGGGGGAAGGAGGCTACACCTTC
once,TRBV5-8,TRBJ2-3,TRBD2,CASSLRIAGASDTQYF,TGTGCCAGCAGCTTGCGCATAGCGGGGGCATCGGATACGCAGTATTTT
-,TRBV7-3,TRBJ2-7,-,CASSSYRRAGEQYF,TGTGCCAGCAGCTCCTACCGGAGGGCGGGCGAGCAGTACTTC
-,TRBV9,TRBJ1-1,TRBD1,CASSVGDRGGWDTEAFF,TGTGCCAGCAGCGTAGGAGACAGGGGGGGATGGGACACTGAAGCTTTCTTT
-,TRBV15,TRBJ1-6,-,CATSRDPEIRSPLHF,TGTGCCACCAGCAGAGATCCCGAGATTCGTTCACCCCTCCACTTT